This T cell receptor beta chain comes out of a study of control samples from healthy donors and cancer patients. Germline V gives CDR1 SGHKS, CDR2 YYEKEE (reference sequence). Trimming stripped 6 bases from V and 6 bases from J, with 19 bases between. The CDR3 spans 15 residues. Assay: immunoSEQ multiplex PCR; the TCRdb copy retains only in-frame clones and omits some. The sample includes about 140,000 clones, approximately 90% of them seen just once. The sequenced sample was blood. The V gene is TRBV5-5, the J gene TRBJ2-1; tentative D call: TRBD1 (6 bases). The TCR sequence derives from a woman aged 30 to 39 in good health. The CDR3 nucleotides are TGTGCCAGCAAAGGAGGTGGTGGGGGCTCCAATGAGCAGTTCTTC. Protein sequence: CASKGGGGGSNEQFF.